This paragraph reports one T cell receptor (beta chain). What it binds is not known. MiXCR, applied by TCRdb to the reads, yields one record per CDR3 protein. Among 250,000 to 300,000 distinct CDR3 sequences, less than 25% were seen once, and the ten largest hold around 20%. This CDR3 has 15 amino acids. The germline V gene encodes CDR1 KGHDR and CDR2 SFDVKD. V dropped 5 bases and J dropped 8 bases, with 18 bases sitting between them. This record belongs to a study of T cell repertoires in cytomegalovirus infection. Study overall: Used in the study were CMV epitopes, some recently identified and HLA-C-restricted, others well-studied and HLA-B-restricted. CMV infection together with matching HLA type was indicated by public TCR beta signatures.

The chain couples TRBV24-1 to TRBJ2-1, with D maybe TRBD2 (5 bases). The source was cultured PBMCs, collected from culture after CMV antigen stimulation. The TCR was taken from a human donor in good health (CMV status not recorded). Some clones in this sample may be carry-over from other donors' samples. CDR3 DNA: TGTGCCACCAGTGCCCACCGAGGGCCCAAGGATGAGCAGTTCTTC. Encoded protein: CATSAHRGPKDEQFF.